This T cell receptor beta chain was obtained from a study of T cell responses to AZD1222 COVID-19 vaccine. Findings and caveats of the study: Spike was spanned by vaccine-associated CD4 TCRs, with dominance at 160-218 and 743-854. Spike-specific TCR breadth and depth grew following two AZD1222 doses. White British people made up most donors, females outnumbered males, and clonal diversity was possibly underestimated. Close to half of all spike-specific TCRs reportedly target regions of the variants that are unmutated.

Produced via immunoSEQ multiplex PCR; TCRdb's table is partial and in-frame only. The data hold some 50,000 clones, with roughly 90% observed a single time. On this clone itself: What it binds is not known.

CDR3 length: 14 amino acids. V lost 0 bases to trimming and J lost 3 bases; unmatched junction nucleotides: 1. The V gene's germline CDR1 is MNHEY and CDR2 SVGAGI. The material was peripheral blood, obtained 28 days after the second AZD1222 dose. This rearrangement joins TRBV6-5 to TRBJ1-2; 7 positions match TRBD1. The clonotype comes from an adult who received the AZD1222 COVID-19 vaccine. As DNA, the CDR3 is TGTGCCAGCAGTTACTCAGGGGGCGACTATGGCTACACCTTC. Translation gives CASSYSGGDYGYTF.